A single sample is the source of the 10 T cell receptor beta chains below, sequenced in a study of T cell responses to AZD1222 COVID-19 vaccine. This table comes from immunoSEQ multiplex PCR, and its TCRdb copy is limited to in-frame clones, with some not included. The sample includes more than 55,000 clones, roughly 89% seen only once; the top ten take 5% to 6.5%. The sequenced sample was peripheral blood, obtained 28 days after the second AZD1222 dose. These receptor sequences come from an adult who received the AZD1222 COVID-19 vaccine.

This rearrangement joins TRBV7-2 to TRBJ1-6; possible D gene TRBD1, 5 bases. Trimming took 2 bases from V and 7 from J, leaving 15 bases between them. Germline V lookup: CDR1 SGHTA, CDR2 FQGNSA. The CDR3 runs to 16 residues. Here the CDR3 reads CASSLSIGAENSPLHF. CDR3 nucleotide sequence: TGTGCCAGCAGCTTAAGTATCGGGGCAGAAAATTCACCCCTCCACTTT.

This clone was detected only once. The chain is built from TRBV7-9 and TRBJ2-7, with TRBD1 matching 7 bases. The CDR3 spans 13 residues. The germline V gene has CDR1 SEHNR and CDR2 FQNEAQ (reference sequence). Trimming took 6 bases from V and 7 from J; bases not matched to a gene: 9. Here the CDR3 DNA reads TGTGCCAGCAGACCAGGGGGTCTGGGGGAGCAGTACTTC. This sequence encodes CASRPGGLGEQYF.

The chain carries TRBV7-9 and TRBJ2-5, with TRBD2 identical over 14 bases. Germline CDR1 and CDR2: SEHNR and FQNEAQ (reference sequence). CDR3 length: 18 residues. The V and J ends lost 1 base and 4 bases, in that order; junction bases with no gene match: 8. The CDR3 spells CASSLGGLAGAKGETQYF. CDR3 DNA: TGTGCCAGCAGCTTAGGGGGACTAGCGGGGGCGAAGGGAGAGACCCAGTACTTC.

The CDR3: CASSGGLRRPDTQYF. Here the CDR3 DNA reads TGTGCCAGCAGCGGGGGACTGAGGCGGCCCGATACGCAGTATTTT. The chain is built from TRBV5-6 and TRBJ2-3; possibly TRBD2 for D (6 bases). The CDR3 totals 15 residues. V shed 4 bases and J shed 6 bases, with 18 bases lying between them. Germline V gene sequence: CDR1 SGHDT, CDR2 YYEEEE.

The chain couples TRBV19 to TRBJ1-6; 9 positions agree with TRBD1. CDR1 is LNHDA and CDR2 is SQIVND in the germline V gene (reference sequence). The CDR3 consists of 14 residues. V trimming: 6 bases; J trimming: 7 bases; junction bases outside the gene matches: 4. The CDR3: CASRGQGVNSPLHF. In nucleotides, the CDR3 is TGTGCCAGTAGGGGACAGGGTGTGAATTCACCCCTCCACTTT. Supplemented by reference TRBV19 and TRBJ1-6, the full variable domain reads DGGITQSPKYLFRKEGQNVTLSCEQNLNHDAMYWYRQDPGQGLRLIYYSQIVNDFQKGDIAEGYSVSREKKESFPLTVTSAQKNPTAFYLCASRGQGVNSPLHFGNGTRLTVT.

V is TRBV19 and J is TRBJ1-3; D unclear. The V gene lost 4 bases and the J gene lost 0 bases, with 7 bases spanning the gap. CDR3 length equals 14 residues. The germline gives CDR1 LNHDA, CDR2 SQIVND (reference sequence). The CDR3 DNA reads TGTGCCAGTAGTAGTGGCTCCTCTGGAAACACCATATATTTT. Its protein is CASSSGSSGNTIYF.

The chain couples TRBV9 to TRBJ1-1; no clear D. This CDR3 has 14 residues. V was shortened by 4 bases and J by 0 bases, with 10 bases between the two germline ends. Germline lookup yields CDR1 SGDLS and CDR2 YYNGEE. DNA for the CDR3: TGTGCCAGCAGCAAGAAGGTAATGAACACTGAAGCTTTCTTT. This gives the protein CASSKKVMNTEAFF.

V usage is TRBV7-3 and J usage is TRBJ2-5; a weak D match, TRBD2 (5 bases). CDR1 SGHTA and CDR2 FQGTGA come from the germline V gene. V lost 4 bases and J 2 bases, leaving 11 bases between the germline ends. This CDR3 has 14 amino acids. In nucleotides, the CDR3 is TGTGCCAGCAGCTCCCGCGGGCAGCAAGAGACCCAGTACTTC. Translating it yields CASSSRGQQETQYF.

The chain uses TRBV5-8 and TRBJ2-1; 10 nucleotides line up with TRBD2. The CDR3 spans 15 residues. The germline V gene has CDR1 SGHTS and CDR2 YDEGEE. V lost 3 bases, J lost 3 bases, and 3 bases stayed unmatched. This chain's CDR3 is CASSWSGRGYNEQFF. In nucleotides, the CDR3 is TGTGCCAGCAGCTGGAGCGGGAGGGGCTACAATGAGCAGTTCTTC.

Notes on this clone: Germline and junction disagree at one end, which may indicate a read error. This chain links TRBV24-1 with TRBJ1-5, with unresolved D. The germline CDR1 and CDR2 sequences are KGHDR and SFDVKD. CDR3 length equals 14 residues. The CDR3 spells CATSALIRHQPQHF. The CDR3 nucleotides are TGTGCCACCAGTGCCCTTATCAGACATCAGCCCCAACATTTT.